A single sample gave rise to the 18 T cell receptor beta chains below, sequenced in a study of OX40 agonist ivuxolimab in advanced cancers. Assay: immunoSEQ multiplex PCR; the TCRdb copy retains only in-frame clones and omits some. The sample records about 79,000 clones, approximately 85% being singletons. The sample here was CD4+ or CD8+ T cells sorted from blood, taken in a trial of the OX40 agonist ivuxolimab. The receptors stem from an adult with an advanced solid tumor such as melanoma, head and neck, liver or kidney cancer.

This chain joins TRBV5-8 and TRBJ2-3; possibly TRBD1 for D (6 bases). With 3 bases removed from V and 2 bases from J, the gap between germline ends came to 22 bases. The CDR3 totals 18 residues. The V gene's germline CDR1 is SGHTS and CDR2 YDEGEE. Here the CDR3 reads CASSSPTDSKHYTDTQYF. The DNA of the CDR3 is TGTGCCAGCAGCTCCCCGACGGACAGTAAGCACTACACAGATACGCAGTATTTT.

V is TRBV11-2 and J is TRBJ1-1; a weak D match, TRBD1 (6 bases). There are 12 residues in the CDR3. V shed 5 bases and J shed 7 bases, with 11 bases lying between them. The germline CDR1 and CDR2 sequences are SGHAT and FQNNGV. CDR3 sequence: CASSLGGIEAFF. The DNA of the CDR3 is TGTGCCAGCAGCCTAGGGGGAATTGAAGCTTTCTTT.

The V and J genes are TRBV6-5 and TRBJ2-5, with D possibly matching TRBD2 (5 bases). CDR3 size: 14 residues. V lost 0 bases, J lost 3 bases, and 8 bases lay in between. The germline gives CDR1 MNHEY, CDR2 SVGAGI. CDR3: CASSYSSEEETQYF. Here the CDR3 DNA reads TGTGCCAGCAGTTACTCTAGCGAGGAAGAGACCCAGTACTTC.

The V and J genes are TRBV6-6 and TRBJ1-5, with TRBD1 identical over 8 bases. Germline assignment: CDR1 MNHNY and CDR2 SVGAGI (reference sequence). Losses at the gene ends were 6 bases for V and 1 base for J; bases not matched to a gene: 5. The CDR3 has 15 residues. For the CDR3, the DNA is TGTGCCAGCAGAGGACAGGGTTTAAGCAATCAGCCCCAGCATTTT. Translating gives CASRGQGLSNQPQHF.

This clone was detected only a few times. This chain links TRBV30 with TRBJ2-1; the D is unclear. Between the trimmed V and J ends, which lost 8 bases and 5 bases, there was a span of 10 bases. Germline lookup yields CDR1 GTSNPN and CDR2 SVGIG (reference sequence). CDR3 length: 11 residues. CDR3 in amino acids: CALGQNNEQFF. The CDR3 DNA reads as TGTGCCCTCGGGCAGAACAATGAGCAGTTCTTC.

J is TRBJ2-4 and V is TRBV7-2, with 9 bases lining up with TRBD2. Germline V CDR1 and CDR2: SGHTA, FQGNSA. J was trimmed by 0 bases and V by 1 base; bases with no gene match: 1. The CDR3 contains 16 residues. The CDR3 region has the DNA TGTGCCAGCAGCTTAGAACTAGCGGGAGCCAAAAACATTCAGTACTTC. Translation: CASSLELAGAKNIQYF.

CDR3 amino acids: CASSLVMGHEQYF. CDR3 bases: TGCGCCAGCAGCTTGGTTATGGGTCACGAGCAGTACTTC. The chain recombines TRBV5-1 with TRBJ2-7; D not certain. The CDR3 covers 13 residues. With 0 bases removed from V and 5 bases from J, the gap between germline ends came to 9 bases. From germline, CDR1 is SGHRS and CDR2 YFSETQ.

The J gene is TRBJ2-1, the V gene TRBV7-8; D is ambiguous. V was clipped by 5 bases and J by 0 bases, with 11 bases between them. Germline V lookup: CDR1 SGHVS, CDR2 FQNEAQ. CDR3 length equals 15 residues. Here the CDR3 reads CASSQRSRSYNEQFF. The CDR3 bases are TGTGCCAGCAGCCAGAGATCACGCTCCTACAATGAGCAGTTCTTC.

This clone was observed a few times. Other nucleotide sequences in the sample specify the same CDR3. The V and J genes are TRBV6-1 and TRBJ2-2; unclear D gene. The V gene's germline CDR1 is MNHNS and CDR2 SASEGT. CDR3 size: 12 residues. The V gene lost 5 bases and the J gene lost 4 bases, with 5 bases spanning the gap. The CDR3 DNA follows: TGTGCCAGCAGTCCCACCACCGGGGAGCTGTTTTTT. Translated, it gives CASSPTTGELFF.

The chain employs TRBV28 and TRBJ1-4; D possibly corresponds to TRBD1 (5 bases). The CDR3 extends over 14 amino acids. V lost 7 bases and J 8 bases, leaving 17 bases between the germline ends. From germline, CDR1 is MDHEN and CDR2 SYDVKM. The CDR3 reads CASTLGQRGEKLFF. The CDR3 bases are TGTGCCAGCACCTTGGGGCAAAGAGGGGAAAAACTGTTTTTT.

V gene TRBV7-9 combines with J gene TRBJ2-1; 7 positions agree with TRBD2. J gave up 4 bases and V 4 bases, and 13 bases lay outside the gene matches. Germline-derived CDR1 and CDR2 are SEHNR and FQNEAQ (reference sequence). This CDR3 is 17 amino acids long. The CDR3, as DNA: TGTGCCAGCAGCTCCCAGCGGGACGCCCTAAAATACAATGAGCAGTTCTTC. Protein product: CASSSQRDALKYNEQFF.

The rearrangement uses TRBV28 and TRBJ2-7; possible D gene TRBD1, 5 bases. CDR3 length equals 14 residues. V lost 10 bases and J 0 bases, leaving 16 bases between the germline ends. Germline V gene lookup returns CDR1 MDHEN and CDR2 SYDVKM. The CDR3 here is CAIGQKTRSYEQYF. The CDR3 DNA follows: TGTGCCATCGGACAAAAGACTCGCTCCTACGAGCAGTACTTC.

The chain joins TRBV9 to TRBJ2-7, with 8 bases identical to TRBD2. V shed 3 bases, J shed 7 bases, and the junction held 9 bases outside the gene matches. Germline V gene data show CDR1 as SGDLS and CDR2 as YYNGEE. The CDR3 spans 14 residues. CDR3 sequence: CASSAAGSGGEQYF. The CDR3 DNA sequence: TGTGCCAGCAGCGCGGCCGGGAGCGGGGGAGAGCAGTACTTC.

This sequence joins TRBV5-1 and TRBJ2-1; 7 bases line up with TRBD2. Per germline, CDR1 SGHRS and CDR2 YFSETQ. J gave up 8 bases and V 7 bases, and 9 bases lay outside the gene matches. This CDR3 spans 13 amino acids. The CDR3 coding sequence is TGCGCCAGCGGACTAGGCATACACGATGAGCAGTTCTTC. Protein sequence: CASGLGIHDEQFF.

This clone was observed a few times. The chain employs TRBV7-9 and TRBJ2-3, with 12 bases matching TRBD2. The CDR3 contains 19 residues. The germline V gene has CDR1 SEHNR and CDR2 FQNEAQ (reference sequence). Trimming cost V 4 bases and J 3 bases; bases outside gene matches: 14. CDR3 DNA sequence: TGTGCCAGCAGCTCTACTAGCGGGAGGATTCTCCTGCAGACAGATACGCAGTATTTT. Its protein product is CASSSTSGRILLQTDTQYF. Using reference TRBV7-9 and TRBJ2-3 for the parts outside the CDR3, the full variable domain is DTGVSQNPRHKITKRGQNVTFRCDPISEHNRLYWYRQTLGQGPEFLTYFQNEAQLEKSRLLSDRFSAERPKGSFSTLEIQRTEQGDSAMYLCASSSTSGRILLQTDTQYFGPGTRLTVL.

This chain links TRBV19 with TRBJ2-5; 8 bases line up with TRBD1. CDR1 is LNHDA, CDR2 SQIVND, per germline (reference sequence). The CDR3 loop spans 13 amino acids. J was trimmed by 13 bases and V by 5 bases; bases with no gene match: 12. For the CDR3, the DNA is TGTGCCAGTAGTCTAATGGACAGGGCCGAAGTGTACTTC. It translates to CASSLMDRAEVYF.

This rearrangement joins TRBV6-1 to TRBJ2-1, with 9 nucleotides matching TRBD2. Unmatched junction bases numbered 6, after V lost 2 bases and J lost 7 bases. This CDR3 comprises 15 residues. Per the germline V gene, CDR1 is MNHNS and CDR2 is SASEGT. CDR3 nucleotide sequence: TGTGCCAGCAGTGAACCGGGACTAGCAGTTAATGAGCAGTTCTTC. It translates to CASSEPGLAVNEQFF.

The chain has TRBV7-8 and TRBJ1-2; 8 bases map to TRBD1. V lost 5 bases and J lost 8; bases outside the gene matches: 7. Germline loops: CDR1 SGHVS, CDR2 FQNEAQ. There are 13 residues in the CDR3. CDR3 DNA sequence: TGTGCCAGCAGCGGACGGACAGGGTACGGCTACACCTTC. Amino acids: CASSGRTGYGYTF. Drawing the rest from reference TRBV7-8 and TRBJ1-2, the complete variable domain is GAGVSQSPRYKVAKRGQDVALRCDPISGHVSLFWYQQALGQGPEFLTYFQNEAQLDKSGLPSDRFFAERPEGSVSTLKIQRTQQEDSAVYLCASSGRTGYGYTFGSGTRLTVV.